This T cell receptor beta chain was recorded in a study of regulatory T cells in long-lasting Graves disease. Time point of the sample: newly diagnosed GD, antithyroid drugs for less than 3 months. PBMC RNA served as the TCR library source. This clonotype was detected ten times or more. Arm-PCR of CDR3 regions and iRepertoire HTBI primers were used to build TCR beta libraries. TCRdb re-called the multiplex PCR reads with MiXCR, one entry per CDR3 protein. In the table there are 540,000 or so distinct CDR3 sequences, approximately 13% of which are singletons. CDR3 size: 14 residues. V was pared by 5 bases and J by 2 bases, with 10 bases between. From germline, CDR1 is KGHDR and CDR2 SFDVKD. A further study also used this sample, focusing on T cells in Graves' hyperthyroidism and ophthalmopathy.

This sequence was found in a man younger than 45 with Graves disease. The chain combines TRBV24-1 with TRBJ2-3; no clear D. The source was peripheral blood mononuclear cells (PBMCs), collected at new diagnosis, from a patient treated with antithyroid drugs. The CDR3 DNA reads TGTGCCACCAGTGGAAACAGAATCACAGATACGCAGTATTTT. As protein: CATSGNRITDTQYF.